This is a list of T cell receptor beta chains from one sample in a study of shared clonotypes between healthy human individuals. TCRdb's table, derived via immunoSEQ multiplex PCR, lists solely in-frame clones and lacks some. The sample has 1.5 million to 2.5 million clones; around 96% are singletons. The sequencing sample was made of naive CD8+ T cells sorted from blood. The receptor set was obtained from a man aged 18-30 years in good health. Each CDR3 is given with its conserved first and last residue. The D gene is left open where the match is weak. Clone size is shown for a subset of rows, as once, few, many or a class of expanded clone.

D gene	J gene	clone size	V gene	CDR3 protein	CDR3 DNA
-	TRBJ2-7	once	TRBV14	CASSQDKSNRVDEQYF	TGTGCCAGCAGCCAAGACAAGTCTAACAGAGTCGACGAGCAGTACTTC
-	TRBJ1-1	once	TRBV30	CAWSVGRANTEAFF	TGTGCCTGGAGTGTGGGAAGGGCGAACACTGAAGCTTTCTTT
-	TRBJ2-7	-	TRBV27	CASSTGPAYEQYF	TGTGCCAGCAGTACCGGTCCGGCCTACGAGCAGTACTTC
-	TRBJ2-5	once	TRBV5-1	CASSLAAEAGLQETQYF	TGCGCCAGCAGCTTGGCCGCGGAAGCGGGCCTGCAAGAGACCCAGTACTTC
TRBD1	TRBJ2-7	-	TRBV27	CASSPSTGAVLYEQYF	TGTGCCAGCAGTCCGTCGACAGGGGCCGTCCTCTACGAGCAGTACTTC
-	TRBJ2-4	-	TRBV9	CASSGVENIQYF	TGTGCCAGCAGCGGGGTCGAAAACATTCAGTACTTC
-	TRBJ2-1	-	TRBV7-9	CASSLEDGAYNEQFF	TGTGCCAGCAGCTTGGAGGATGGTGCCTACAATGAGCAGTTCTTC
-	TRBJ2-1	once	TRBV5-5	CASSLGGKKFGNEQFF	TGTGCCAGCAGCTTGGGCGGGAAGAAGTTTGGCAATGAGCAGTTCTTC
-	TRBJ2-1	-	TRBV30	CAWWAEDNEQFF	TGTGCCTGGTGGGCAGAGGACAATGAGCAGTTCTTC
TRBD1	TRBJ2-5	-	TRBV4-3	CASSPRTGGYQETQYF	TGCGCCAGCAGCCCCCGGACAGGGGGCTACCAAGAGACCCAGTACTTC
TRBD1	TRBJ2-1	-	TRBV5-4	CASNPTGANEQFF	TGTGCCAGCAACCCTACAGGGGCCAATGAGCAGTTCTTC
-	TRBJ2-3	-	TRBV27	CASSDSTDTQYF	TGTGCCAGCAGTGATAGCACAGATACGCAGTATTTT
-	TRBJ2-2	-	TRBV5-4	CASSGGHAGELFF	TGTGCCAGCAGCGGGGGACACGCCGGGGAGCTGTTTTTT
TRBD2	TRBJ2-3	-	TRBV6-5	CASSLGLANTQYF	TGTGCCAGCAGCCTCGGACTAGCAAATACGCAGTATTTT
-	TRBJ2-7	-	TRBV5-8	CASSPDSSYEQYF	TGTGCCAGCAGCCCGGACAGCTCCTACGAGCAGTACTTC
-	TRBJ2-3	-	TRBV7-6	CASSLGAGTDTQYF	TGTGCCAGCAGCTTAGGGGCCGGCACAGATACGCAGTATTTT
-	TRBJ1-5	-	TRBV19	CASSELRTIDQPQHF	TGTGCCAGTAGCGAACTCAGGACAATTGATCAGCCCCAGCATTTT
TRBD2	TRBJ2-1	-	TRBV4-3	CASSQFSGSYEQFF	TGCGCCAGCAGCCAATTTAGCGGGAGCTATGAGCAGTTCTTC
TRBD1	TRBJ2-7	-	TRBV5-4	CASSLPGQGFYEQYF	TGTGCCAGCAGCCTCCCGGGACAGGGGTTCTACGAGCAGTACTTC
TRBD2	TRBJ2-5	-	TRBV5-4	CASSFLAAEAAQYF	TGTGCCAGCAGCTTTCTAGCGGCAGAAGCGGCCCAGTACTTC
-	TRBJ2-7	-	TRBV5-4	CASSFGSYEQYF	TGTGCCAGCAGCTTCGGATCCTACGAGCAGTACTTC
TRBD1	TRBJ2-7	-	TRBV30	CAWVRQGFYEQYF	TGTGCCTGGGTCCGACAGGGGTTCTACGAGCAGTACTTC
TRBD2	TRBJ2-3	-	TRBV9	CASSASTSGPSTDTQYF	TGTGCCAGCAGCGCAAGCACTAGCGGGCCTAGCACAGATACGCAGTATTTT
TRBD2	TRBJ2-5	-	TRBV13	CASSLQGTSEETQYF	TGTGCCAGCAGCTTACAAGGGACTAGCGAAGAGACCCAGTACTTC
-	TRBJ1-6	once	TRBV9	CASSVAGLGNSPLHF	TGTGCCAGCAGCGTAGCGGGTCTTGGCAATTCACCCCTCCACTTT
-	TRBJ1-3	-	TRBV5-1	CASSLESSGNTIYF	TGCGCCAGCAGTTTAGAGTCCTCTGGAAACACCATATATTTT
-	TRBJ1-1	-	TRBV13	CASTPPSNTEAFF	TGTGCCAGCACGCCCCCCTCTAACACTGAAGCTTTCTTT
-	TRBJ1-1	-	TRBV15	CATSRDRGNSEAFF	TGTGCCACCAGCAGAGATAGGGGGAATTCTGAAGCTTTCTTT
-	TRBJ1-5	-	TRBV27	CASSPGGRGQPQHF	TGTGCCAGCAGTCCCGGGGGCCGGGGGCAGCCCCAGCATTTT
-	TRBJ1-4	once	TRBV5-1	CASSPHRIGATNEKLFF	TGCGCCAGCAGCCCGCATAGGATCGGAGCAACTAATGAAAAACTGTTTTTT
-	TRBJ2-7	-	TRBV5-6	CASSAGTDSSYEQYF	TGTGCCAGCAGCGCCGGGACGGACAGCTCCTACGAGCAGTACTTC
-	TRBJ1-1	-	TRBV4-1	CASSQDLASLDTEAFF	TGCGCCAGCAGCCAAGATTTGGCCAGTCTGGACACTGAAGCTTTCTTT
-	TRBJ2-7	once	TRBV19	CASTGDISYEQYF	TGTGCCAGTACGGGGGACATTTCCTACGAGCAGTACTTC
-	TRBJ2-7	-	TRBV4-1	CASSHPSSAKMYEQYF	TGCGCCAGCAGCCATCCCTCTTCGGCGAAGATGTACGAGCAGTACTTC
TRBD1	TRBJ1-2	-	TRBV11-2	CASSLGGQGGNYGYTF	TGTGCCAGCAGCTTAGGAGGACAGGGAGGGAACTATGGCTACACCTTC
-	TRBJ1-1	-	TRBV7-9	CASSLGLAEAFF	TGTGCCAGCAGCTTAGGACTTGCTGAAGCTTTCTTT
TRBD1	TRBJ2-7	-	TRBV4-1	CASSQDPPGGNVAEQYF	TGCGCCAGCAGCCAAGATCCTCCAGGGGGCAACGTCGCCGAGCAGTACTTC
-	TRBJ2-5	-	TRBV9	CASSVGGGQVTQYF	TGTGCCAGCAGCGTAGGTGGGGGCCAAGTGACCCAGTACTTC
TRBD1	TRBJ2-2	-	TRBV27	CASSPGQGASGELFF	TGTGCCAGCAGCCCGGGACAGGGGGCTTCAGGGGAGCTGTTTTTT
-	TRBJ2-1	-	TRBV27	CASSYLGGNEQFF	TGTGCCAGCAGCTATCTAGGAGGAAATGAGCAGTTCTTC
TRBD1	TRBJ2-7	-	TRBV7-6	CASSLEPGGSYEQYF	TGTGCCAGCAGCTTAGAGCCAGGGGGAAGCTACGAGCAGTACTTC
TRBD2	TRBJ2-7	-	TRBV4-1	CASSQGPSPSGSYEQYF	TGCGCCAGCAGCCAGGGACCTTCTCCTAGCGGGTCCTACGAGCAGTACTTC
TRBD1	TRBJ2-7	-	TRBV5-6	CASSLRTRGHFLFTYEQYF	TGTGCCAGCAGCCTACGGACAAGGGGGCATTTTCTCTTCACCTACGAGCAGTACTTC
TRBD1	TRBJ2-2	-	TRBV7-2	CASSLSDRSNTGELFF	TGTGCCAGCAGCTTATCGGACAGGAGTAACACCGGGGAGCTGTTTTTT
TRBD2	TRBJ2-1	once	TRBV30	CAVEREGLIVYNEQFF	TGTGCCGTGGAACGGGAGGGCCTGATCGTTTACAATGAGCAGTTCTTC
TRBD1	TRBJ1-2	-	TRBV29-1	CSVGGTGRSYGYTF	TGCAGCGTTGGGGGGACAGGGCGGTCTTATGGCTACACCTTC